Reported below is one TCR beta chain. Antigen specificity is unknown. A junction boundary mismatches the germline segment, possibly from a read error. The entry originates in a study of blood T cells in healthy people across ages. Study-level results: Long-lived donors had more naive CD4+ cells and higher diversity than aged donors.

PBMCs were isolated at a quantity of at least 6 million per sample. The authors extracted at least 5 micrograms of total RNA per sample. Through a sample-barcoded 5' primer and a J-beta primer mix, a second PCR was run for roughly 6 to 11 cycles. Researchers report that a template-switch adaptor with 12 random nucleotides tagged each cDNA molecule. TCRdb reprocessed the 5' RACE reads via MiXCR and lists one record per CDR3 protein. The sample yields over a million distinct CDR3 sequences, around 55% seen once. Sequencing input: blood. The receptor was isolated from a man between 18 and 29 years old in good health.

CDR3 in DNA: TGCGCCAGCAGCTTAGGGAAAGGGCCAGGACACACTGAAGCTTTCTTT. Its translation: CASSLGKGPGHTEAFF. V usage is TRBV7-2 and J usage is TRBJ1-1; D unresolved. CDR3 length: 16 amino acids. From germline, CDR1 is SGHTA and CDR2 FQGNSA.